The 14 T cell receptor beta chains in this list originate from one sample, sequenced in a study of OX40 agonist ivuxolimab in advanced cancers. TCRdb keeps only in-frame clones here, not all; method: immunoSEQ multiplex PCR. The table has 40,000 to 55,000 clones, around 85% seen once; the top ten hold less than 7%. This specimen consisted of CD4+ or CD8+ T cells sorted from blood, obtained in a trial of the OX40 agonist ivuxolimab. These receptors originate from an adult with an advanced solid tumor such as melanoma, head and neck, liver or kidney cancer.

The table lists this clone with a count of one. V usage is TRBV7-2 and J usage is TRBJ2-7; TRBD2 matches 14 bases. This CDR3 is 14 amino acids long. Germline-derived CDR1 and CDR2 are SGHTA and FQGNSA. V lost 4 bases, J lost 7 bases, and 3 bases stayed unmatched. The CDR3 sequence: CASSSRTSGGEQYF. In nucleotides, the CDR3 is TGTGCCAGCAGCTCTAGGACTAGCGGGGGGGAGCAGTACTTC.

The CDR3 DNA is TGCGCCAGCACAGATCAGGGATCGGGCGGCTACACCTTC. Translated: CASTDQGSGGYTF. This chain connects TRBV5-1 to TRBJ1-2, with a weak D call TRBD1 (5 bases). CDR3 length: 13 residues. V gave up 6 bases and J gave up 8 bases, with 17 bases separating them. From germline, CDR1 is SGHRS and CDR2 YFSETQ. Filled out from reference TRBV5-1 and TRBJ1-2, the complete variable domain reads KAGVTQTPRYLIKTRGQQVTLSCSPISGHRSVSWYQQTPGQGLQFLFEYFSETQRNKGNFPGRFSGRQFSNSRSEMNVSTLELGDSALYLCASTDQGSGGYTFGSGTRLTVV.

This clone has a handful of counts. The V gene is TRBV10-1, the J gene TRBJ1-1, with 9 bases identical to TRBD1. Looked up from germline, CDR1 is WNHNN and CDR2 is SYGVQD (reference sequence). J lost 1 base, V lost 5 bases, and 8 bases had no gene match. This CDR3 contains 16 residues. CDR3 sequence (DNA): TGCGCCAGCAGTCCGAAACTGGGACAGGGGAACACTGAAGCTTTCTTT. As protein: CASSPKLGQGNTEAFF.

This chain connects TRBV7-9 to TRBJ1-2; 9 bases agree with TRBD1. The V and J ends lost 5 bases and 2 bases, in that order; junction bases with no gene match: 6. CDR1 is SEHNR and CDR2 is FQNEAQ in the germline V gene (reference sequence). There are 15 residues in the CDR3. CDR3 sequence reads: CASSIGQGMNYGYTF. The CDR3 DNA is TGTGCCAGCAGCATTGGACAGGGGATGAACTATGGCTACACCTTC.

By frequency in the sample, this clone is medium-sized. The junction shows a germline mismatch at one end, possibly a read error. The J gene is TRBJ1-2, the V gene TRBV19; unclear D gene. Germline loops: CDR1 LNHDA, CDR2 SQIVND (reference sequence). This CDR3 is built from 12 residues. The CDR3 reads CASSTGVYAYTF. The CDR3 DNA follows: TGTGCCAGTAGTACGGGAGTGTATGCCTACACCTTC.

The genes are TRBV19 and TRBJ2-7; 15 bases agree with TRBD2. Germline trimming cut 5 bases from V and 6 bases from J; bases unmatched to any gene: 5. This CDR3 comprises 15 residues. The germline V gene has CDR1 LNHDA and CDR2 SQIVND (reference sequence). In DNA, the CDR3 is TGTGCCAGTAGTGGGACTAGCGGGGGGTATTTCGAGCAGTACTTC. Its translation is CASSGTSGGYFEQYF.

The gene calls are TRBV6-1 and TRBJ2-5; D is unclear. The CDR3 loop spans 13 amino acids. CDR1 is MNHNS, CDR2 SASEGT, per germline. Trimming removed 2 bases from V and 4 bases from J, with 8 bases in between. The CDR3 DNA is TGTGCCAGCAGTGAAAATTTGGGAGAGACCCAGTACTTC. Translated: CASSENLGETQYF.

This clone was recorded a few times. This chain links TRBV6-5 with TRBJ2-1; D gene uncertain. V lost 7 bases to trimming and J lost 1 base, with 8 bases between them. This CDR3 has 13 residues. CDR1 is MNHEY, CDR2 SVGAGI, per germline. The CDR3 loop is CASKQNSYNEQFF. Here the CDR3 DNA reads TGTGCCAGCAAACAGAATTCCTACAATGAGCAGTTCTTC.

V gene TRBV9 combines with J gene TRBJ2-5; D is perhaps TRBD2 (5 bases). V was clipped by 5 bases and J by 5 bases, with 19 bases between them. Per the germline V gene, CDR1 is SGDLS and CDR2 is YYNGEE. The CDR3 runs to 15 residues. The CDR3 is CASRRAVKGPETQYF. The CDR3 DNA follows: TGTGCCAGCAGGCGGGCGGTTAAAGGTCCGGAGACCCAGTACTTC.

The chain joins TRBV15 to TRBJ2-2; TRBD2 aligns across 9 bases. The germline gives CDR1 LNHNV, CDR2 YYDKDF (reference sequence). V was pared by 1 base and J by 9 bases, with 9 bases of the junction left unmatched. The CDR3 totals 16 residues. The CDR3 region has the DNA TGTGCCACCAGCAGAGTTGTGGGACTAGCTCGCCGGGAGCTGTTTTTT. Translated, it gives CATSRVVGLARRELFF. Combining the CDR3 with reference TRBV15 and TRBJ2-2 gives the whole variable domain DAMVIQNPRYQVTQFGKPVTLSCSQTLNHNVMYWYQQKSSQAPKLLFHYYDKDFNNEADTPDNFQSRRPNTSFCFLDIRSPGLGDTAMYLCATSRVVGLARRELFFGEGSRLTVL.

The CDR3 DNA is TGTGCCAGCAGCCAAGATTACGCCATCTATGGCTACACCTTC. It yields the protein CASSQDYAIYGYTF. The chain carries TRBV14 and TRBJ1-2; D remains unclear. The CDR3 extends over 14 amino acids. Trimming left V 0 bases short and J 4 bases short, with 9 bases between. CDR1 is SGHDN and CDR2 is FVKESK in the germline V gene.

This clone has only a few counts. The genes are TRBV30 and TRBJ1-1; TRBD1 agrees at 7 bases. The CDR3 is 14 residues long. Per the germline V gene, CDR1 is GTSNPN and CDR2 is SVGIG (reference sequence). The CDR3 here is CAAQDRYTKREAFF. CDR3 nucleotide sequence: TGTGCGGCGCAGGACAGGTACACCAAAAGAGAAGCTTTCTTT.

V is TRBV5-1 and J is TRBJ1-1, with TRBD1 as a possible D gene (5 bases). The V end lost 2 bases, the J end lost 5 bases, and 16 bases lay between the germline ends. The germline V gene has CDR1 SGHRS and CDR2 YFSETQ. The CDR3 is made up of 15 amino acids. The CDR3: CASSFAVAGRTEAFF. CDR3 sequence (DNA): TGCGCCAGCAGCTTTGCCGTCGCAGGGAGAACTGAAGCTTTCTTT.

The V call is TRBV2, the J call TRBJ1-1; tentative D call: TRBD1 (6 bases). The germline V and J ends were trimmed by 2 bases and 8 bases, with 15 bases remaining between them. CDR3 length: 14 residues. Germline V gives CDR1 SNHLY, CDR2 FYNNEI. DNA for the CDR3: TGTGCCAGCAGTGAAAGGGAAGGGGGGTCGGAAGCTTTCTTT. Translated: CASSEREGGSEAFF.